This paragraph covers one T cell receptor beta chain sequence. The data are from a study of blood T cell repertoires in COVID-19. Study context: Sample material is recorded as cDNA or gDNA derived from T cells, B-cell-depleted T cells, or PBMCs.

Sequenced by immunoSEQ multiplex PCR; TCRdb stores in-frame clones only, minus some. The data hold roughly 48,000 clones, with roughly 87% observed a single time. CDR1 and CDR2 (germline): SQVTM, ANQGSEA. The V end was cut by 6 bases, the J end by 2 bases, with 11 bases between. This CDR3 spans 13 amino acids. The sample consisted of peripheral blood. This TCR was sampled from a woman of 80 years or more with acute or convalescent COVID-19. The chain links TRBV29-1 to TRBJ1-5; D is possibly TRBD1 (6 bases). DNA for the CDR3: TGCAGCGTGACTTCAGGGGGCAATCAGCCCCAGCATTTT. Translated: CSVTSGGNQPQHF.